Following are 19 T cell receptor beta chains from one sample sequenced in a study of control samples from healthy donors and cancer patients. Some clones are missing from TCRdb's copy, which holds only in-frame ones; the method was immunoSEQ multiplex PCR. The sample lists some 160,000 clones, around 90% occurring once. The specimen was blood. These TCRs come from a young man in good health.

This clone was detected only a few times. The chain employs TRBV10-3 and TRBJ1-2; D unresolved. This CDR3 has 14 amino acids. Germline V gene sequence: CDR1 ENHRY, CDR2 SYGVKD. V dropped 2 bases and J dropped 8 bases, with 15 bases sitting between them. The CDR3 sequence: CAISEPGRGGGYTF. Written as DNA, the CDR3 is TGTGCCATCAGTGAGCCCGGACGGGGAGGGGGCTACACCTTC.

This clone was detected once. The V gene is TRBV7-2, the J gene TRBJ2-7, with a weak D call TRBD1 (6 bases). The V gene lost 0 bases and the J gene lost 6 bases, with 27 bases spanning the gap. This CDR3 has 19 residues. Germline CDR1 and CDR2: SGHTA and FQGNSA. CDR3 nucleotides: TGTGCCAGCAGCTTAGCGGGTGGGAGCAACAGGGAAGCCGGCAGCGAGCAGTACTTC. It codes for CASSLAGGSNREAGSEQYF.

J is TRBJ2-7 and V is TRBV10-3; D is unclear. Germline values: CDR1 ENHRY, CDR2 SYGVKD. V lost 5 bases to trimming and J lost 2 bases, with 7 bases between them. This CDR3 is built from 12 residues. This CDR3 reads CAISTVPYEQYF. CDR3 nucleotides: TGTGCCATCAGTACAGTCCCCTACGAGCAGTACTTC.

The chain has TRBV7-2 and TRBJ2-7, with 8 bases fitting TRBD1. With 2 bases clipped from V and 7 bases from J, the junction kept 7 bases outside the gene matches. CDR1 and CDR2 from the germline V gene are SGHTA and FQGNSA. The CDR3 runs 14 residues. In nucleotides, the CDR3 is TGTGCCAGCAGCTTACTGGGACAGGCAGGGGAGCAGTACTTC. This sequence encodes CASSLLGQAGEQYF.

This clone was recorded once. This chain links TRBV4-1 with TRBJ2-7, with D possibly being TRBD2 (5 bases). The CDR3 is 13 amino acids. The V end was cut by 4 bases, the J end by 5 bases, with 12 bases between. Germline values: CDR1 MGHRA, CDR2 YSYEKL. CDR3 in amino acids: CASSPTDFDEQYF. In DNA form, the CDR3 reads TGCGCCAGCAGCCCCACGGACTTTGACGAGCAGTACTTC.

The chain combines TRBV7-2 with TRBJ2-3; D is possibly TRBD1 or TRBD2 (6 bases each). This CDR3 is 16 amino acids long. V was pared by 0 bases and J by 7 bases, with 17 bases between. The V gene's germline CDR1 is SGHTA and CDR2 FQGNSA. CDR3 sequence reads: CASSLASSGGRYTQYF. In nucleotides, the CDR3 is TGTGCCAGCAGCTTAGCGAGCTCCGGGGGCCGCTATACGCAGTATTTT.

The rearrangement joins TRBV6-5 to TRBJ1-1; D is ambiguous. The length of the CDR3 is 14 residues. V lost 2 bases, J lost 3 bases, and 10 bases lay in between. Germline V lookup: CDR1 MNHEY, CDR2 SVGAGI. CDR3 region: CASSYGSGDTEAFF. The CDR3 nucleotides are TGTGCCAGCAGTTACGGTTCGGGTGACACTGAAGCTTTCTTT.

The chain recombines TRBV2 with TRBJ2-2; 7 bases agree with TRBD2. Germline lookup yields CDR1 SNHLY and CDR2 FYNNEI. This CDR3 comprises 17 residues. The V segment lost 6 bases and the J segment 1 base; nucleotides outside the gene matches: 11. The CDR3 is CASSGDRERGNTGELFF. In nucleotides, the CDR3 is TGTGCCAGCAGCGGGGACCGGGAGCGGGGGAACACCGGGGAGCTGTTTTTT.

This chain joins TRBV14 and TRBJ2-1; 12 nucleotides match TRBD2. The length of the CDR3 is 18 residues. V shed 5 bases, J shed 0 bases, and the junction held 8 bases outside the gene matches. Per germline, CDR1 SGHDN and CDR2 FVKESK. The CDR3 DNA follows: TGTGCCAGCAGCACCCGAAAGACTAGCGGGAGCTCCTACAATGAGCAGTTCTTC. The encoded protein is CASSTRKTSGSSYNEQFF.

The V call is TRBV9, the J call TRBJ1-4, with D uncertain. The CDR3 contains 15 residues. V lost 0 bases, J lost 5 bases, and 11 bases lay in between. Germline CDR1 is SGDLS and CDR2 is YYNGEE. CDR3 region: CASSVGSGMNEKLFF. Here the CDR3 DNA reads TGTGCCAGCAGCGTAGGATCCGGGATGAATGAAAAACTGTTTTTT.

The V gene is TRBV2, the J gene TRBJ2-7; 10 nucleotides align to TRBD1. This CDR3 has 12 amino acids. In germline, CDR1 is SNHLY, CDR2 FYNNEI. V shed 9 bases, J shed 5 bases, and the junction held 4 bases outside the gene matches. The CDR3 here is CASGTGDHEQYF. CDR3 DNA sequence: TGTGCCAGTGGGACAGGGGACCACGAGCAGTACTTC.

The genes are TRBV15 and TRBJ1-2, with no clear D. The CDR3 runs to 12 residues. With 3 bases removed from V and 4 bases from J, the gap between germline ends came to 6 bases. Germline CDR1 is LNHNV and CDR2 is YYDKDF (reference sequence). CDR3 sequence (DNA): TGTGCCACCAGCAGGGAGAGCTATGGCTACACCTTC. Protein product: CATSRESYGYTF. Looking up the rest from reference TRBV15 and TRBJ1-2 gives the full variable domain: DAMVIQNPRYQVTQFGKPVTLSCSQTLNHNVMYWYQQKSSQAPKLLFHYYDKDFNNEADTPDNFQSRRPNTSFCFLDIRSPGLGDTAMYLCATSRESYGYTFGSGTRLTVV.

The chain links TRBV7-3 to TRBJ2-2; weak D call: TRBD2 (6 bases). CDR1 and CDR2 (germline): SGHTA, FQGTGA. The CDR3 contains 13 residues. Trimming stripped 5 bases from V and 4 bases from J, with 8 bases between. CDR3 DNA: TGTGCCAGCAGCGCGGGACGCACCGGGGAGCTGTTTTTT. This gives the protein CASSAGRTGELFF.

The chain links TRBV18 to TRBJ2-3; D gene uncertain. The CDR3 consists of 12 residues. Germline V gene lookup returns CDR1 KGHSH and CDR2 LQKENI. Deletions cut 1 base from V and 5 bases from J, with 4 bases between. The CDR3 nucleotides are TGTGCCAGCTCACCACGAGGAGATACGCAGTATTTT. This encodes CASSPRGDTQYF.

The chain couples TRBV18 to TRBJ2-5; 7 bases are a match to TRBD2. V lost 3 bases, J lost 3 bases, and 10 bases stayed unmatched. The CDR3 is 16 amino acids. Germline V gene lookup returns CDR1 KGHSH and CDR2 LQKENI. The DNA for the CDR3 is TGTGCCAGCTCACCCCTACTAGCGAGGAAAGAAGAGACCCAGTACTTC. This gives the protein CASSPLLARKEETQYF. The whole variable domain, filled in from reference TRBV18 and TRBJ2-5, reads NAGVMQNPRHLVRRRGQEARLRCSPMKGHSHVYWYRQLPEEGLKFMVYLQKENIIDESGMPKERFSAEFPKEGPSILRIQQVVRGDSAAYFCASSPLLARKEETQYFGPGTRLLVL.

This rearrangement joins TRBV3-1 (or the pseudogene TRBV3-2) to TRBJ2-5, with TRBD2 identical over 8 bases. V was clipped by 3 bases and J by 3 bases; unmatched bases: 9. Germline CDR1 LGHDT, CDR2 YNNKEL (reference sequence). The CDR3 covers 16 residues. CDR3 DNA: TGTGCCAGCAGCCAGGCGTCCGGACTAGCAAAAGAGACCCAGTACTTC. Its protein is CASSQASGLAKETQYF.

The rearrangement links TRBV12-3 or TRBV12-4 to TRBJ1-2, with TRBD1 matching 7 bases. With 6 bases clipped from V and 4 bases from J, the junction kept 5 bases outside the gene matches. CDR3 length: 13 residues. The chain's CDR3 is CASRFQGVYGYTF. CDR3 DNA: TGTGCCAGCAGGTTCCAGGGGGTCTATGGCTACACCTTC.

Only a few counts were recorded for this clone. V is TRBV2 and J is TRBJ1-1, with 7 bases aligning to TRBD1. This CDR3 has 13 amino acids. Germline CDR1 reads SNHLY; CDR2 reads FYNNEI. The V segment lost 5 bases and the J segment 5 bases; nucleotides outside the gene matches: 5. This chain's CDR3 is CASSLQGVTEAFF. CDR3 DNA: TGTGCCAGCAGTTTGCAGGGGGTGACTGAAGCTTTCTTT.

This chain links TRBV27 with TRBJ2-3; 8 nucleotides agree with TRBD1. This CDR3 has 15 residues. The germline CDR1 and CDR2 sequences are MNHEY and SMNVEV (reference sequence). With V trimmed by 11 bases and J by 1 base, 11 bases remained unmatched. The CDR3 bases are TGTGCCGTCCGTCAGGGGGCCGTCCGCACAGATACGCAGTATTTT. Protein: CAVRQGAVRTDTQYF.